The 26 T cell receptor beta chains in this list originate from one sample, sequenced in a study of blood T cells in healthy people across ages. A J-beta primer mix and a sample-barcoded 5' primer were used in a second PCR of about 7 to 12 cycles. MiXCR, applied by TCRdb to the 5' RACE reads, yields one record per CDR3 protein. The sample carries 1.2 million to 1.5 million distinct CDR3 sequences, almost 60% recorded once. The sample comprised blood. The receptor set was obtained from a man between 18 and 29 years old in good health.

Regarding this clonotype: One junction end disagrees with the germline gene, perhaps due to a read error. The V gene is TRBV11-2, the J gene TRBJ1-1; D ambiguous. The CDR3 extends over 14 amino acids. The V gene's germline CDR1 is SGHAT and CDR2 FQNNGV. The CDR3 here is CASSLDGVNTEAFF. In DNA form, the CDR3 reads TGTGCCAGCAGCTTAGACGGGGTGAACACTGAAGCCTTCTTT.

The genes are TRBV13 and TRBJ2-5; 12 bases match TRBD2. The J call is in doubt because the DNA end fits TRBJ2-7 better. This CDR3 has 16 amino acids. Germline lookup yields CDR1 PRHDT and CDR2 FYEKMQ (reference sequence). The chain's CDR3 is CASSLRTSGISYEQYF. DNA of the CDR3: TGTGCCAGCAGCTTAAGGACTAGCGGGATTTCCTACGAGCAGTACTTC.

Many counts were recorded for this clonotype. The chain is built from TRBV9 and TRBJ2-1, with TRBD2 identical over 8 bases. Trimming removed 4 bases from V and 1 base from J; junction bases left unmatched: 4. The CDR3 runs to 15 residues. The germline gives CDR1 SGDLS, CDR2 YYNGEE. The CDR3 spells CASSPSGGSYNEQFF. DNA for the CDR3: TGTGCCAGCAGCCCGAGCGGGGGTTCCTACAATGAGCAGTTCTTC.

The chain carries TRBV10-3 and TRBJ2-3; 10 nucleotides match TRBD2. The CDR3 is made up of 17 amino acids. Per germline, CDR1 ENHRY and CDR2 SYGVKD. V lost 2 bases and J lost 3; bases outside the gene matches: 8. The CDR3 spells CAISEGTSGIGTDTQYF. The CDR3 DNA reads as TGTGCCATCAGTGAGGGTACTAGCGGGATAGGTACAGATACGCAGTATTTT.

In the case of this clonotype: An end of the junction differs from the germline gene, which may be a read error. The chain links TRBV4-1 to TRBJ2-7; D is unclear. The CDR3 runs 14 residues. Germline V CDR1 and CDR2: MGHRA, YSYEKL. CDR3 nucleotides: TGCGCCAGCAGCCAAGATCGGGTAGCCTACGAGCAATACTTC. Amino acid sequence: CASSQDRVAYEQYF.

V and J are TRBV5-1 and TRBJ2-1; D ambiguous. This CDR3 has 15 amino acids. V was cut by 6 bases and J by 1 base, with 14 bases left in between. Germline assignment: CDR1 SGHRS and CDR2 YFSETQ. This chain's CDR3 is CASMMWVGSYNEQFF. For the CDR3, the DNA is TGCGCCAGCATGATGTGGGTTGGGTCCTACAATGAGCAGTTCTTC.

The chain combines TRBV20-1 with TRBJ2-7; possible D gene TRBD2, 5 bases. The CDR3 loop spans 14 amino acids. Germline assignment: CDR1 DFQATT and CDR2 SNEGSKA (reference sequence). Trimming removed 8 bases at V and 4 bases at J, with 21 bases between. Written as DNA, the CDR3 is TGCAGTACCACACGCGAGGGCGCCTTTTACGAGCAGTACTTC. The encoded protein is CSTTREGAFYEQYF.

This chain connects TRBV5-5 to TRBJ2-5; 12 bases are shared with TRBD1. TRBJ2-7 matches the DNA end more closely, so the J call is doubtful. Germline V CDR1 and CDR2: SGHKS, YYEKEE (reference sequence). The CDR3 sequence is 17 residues long. The CDR3 is CASSSGTGGALTYEQYF. DNA for the CDR3: TGTGCCAGCAGCTCTGGGACAGGGGGCGCCTTGACCTACGAGCAGTACTTC.

The chain employs TRBV11-2 and TRBJ2-3; maybe TRBD2 (7 bases). The germline CDR1 and CDR2 sequences are SGHAT and FQNNGV. CDR3 size: 16 residues. Trimming removed 5 bases at V and 2 bases at J, with 17 bases between. The CDR3 DNA reads TGTGCCAGCAGCCCGAGGGAGGGGGGGATCACAGATACGCAGTATTTT. This codes for CASSPREGGITDTQYF.

The sample holds a few counts of this clonotype. The gene calls are TRBV4-3 and TRBJ1-2, with 8 positions matching TRBD1. V lost 0 bases, J lost 8 bases, and 5 bases stayed unmatched. Germline lookup yields CDR1 LGHNA and CDR2 YSLEER. The CDR3 spans 14 residues. CDR3 loop: CASSQDSRGQGYTF. The CDR3 DNA reads TGCGCCAGCAGCCAAGATAGCAGGGGGCAAGGCTACACCTTC.

This clonotype was counted at least ten times. The gene calls are TRBV27 and TRBJ1-1; possibly TRBD1 for D (5 bases). Looked up from germline, CDR1 is MNHEY and CDR2 is SMNVEV (reference sequence). The CDR3 sequence is 13 residues long. Trimming took 4 bases from V and 1 from J, leaving 7 bases between them. CDR3 nucleotides: TGTGCCAGCAGTTACACAGGGAACACTGAAGCTTTCTTT. Protein product: CASSYTGNTEAFF.

The chain employs TRBV10-3 and TRBJ2-4, with D perhaps given as TRBD1 or TRBD2 (5 bases each). From germline, CDR1 is ENHRY and CDR2 SYGVKD. Trimming took off 2 bases at V and 8 bases at J, with 13 bases between the two ends. There are 14 residues in the CDR3. DNA for the CDR3: TGTGCCATCAGTGAGCCCGGGGCGACGGACATTCAGTACTTC. Its protein is CAISEPGATDIQYF.

J is TRBJ2-3 and V is TRBV29-1, with 8 nucleotides matching TRBD1. With 1 base clipped from V and 2 bases from J, the junction kept 2 bases outside the gene matches. Germline V lookup: CDR1 SQVTM, CDR2 ANQGSEA. The CDR3 spans 14 residues. CDR3 loop: CSVEGQGITDTQYF. CDR3 nucleotide sequence: TGCAGCGTTGAAGGACAGGGGATCACAGATACGCAGTATTTT.

CDR3 amino acids: CSAIDTGTTGELFF. CDR3 bases: TGCAGTGCTATCGATACAGGCACCACCGGGGAGCTGTTTTTT. The chain combines TRBV20-1 with TRBJ2-2; tentatively, D is TRBD1 (5 bases). Trimming stripped 4 bases from V and 4 bases from J, with 13 bases between. Germline V lookup: CDR1 DFQATT, CDR2 SNEGSKA (reference sequence). CDR3 length: 14 amino acids.

This clonotype was observed a handful of times. The V gene is TRBV12-3 or TRBV12-4, the J gene TRBJ1-2; no clear D gene. The CDR3 totals 14 residues. Trimming took off 5 bases at V and 0 bases at J, with 10 bases between the two ends. The CDR3 coding sequence is TGTGCCAGCAGTCAAGACGGAGCTAACTATGGCTACACCTTC. Translating it yields CASSQDGANYGYTF.

This clonotype turned up a few times. V gene TRBV3-1 combines with J gene TRBJ2-1; a weak D match, TRBD2 (6 bases). The germline CDR1 and CDR2 sequences are LGHDT and YNNKEL (reference sequence). The CDR3 consists of 16 residues. The germline V and J ends were trimmed by 1 base and 4 bases, with 14 bases remaining between them. The CDR3 sequence: CASSQVTSGFYNEQFF. In DNA, the CDR3 is TGTGCCAGCAGCCAAGTGACCAGCGGGTTTTACAATGAGCAGTTCTTC.

This clonotype was picked up a small number of times. This chain links TRBV11-1 with TRBJ2-7, with D tentatively TRBD2 (6 bases). V lost 5 bases and J 6 bases, leaving 14 bases between the germline ends. Germline values: CDR1 SGHAT, CDR2 FQDESV (reference sequence). The CDR3 consists of 13 residues. The CDR3 region is CASSGRGFGEQYF. In nucleotides, the CDR3 is TGTGCCAGCAGCGGACGGGGGTTTGGCGAGCAGTACTTC.

This chain links TRBV4-1 with TRBJ2-4; no firm D call. Germline assignment: CDR1 MGHRA and CDR2 YSYEKL. The CDR3 covers 17 residues. The V and J ends lost 0 bases and 0 bases respectively, with 12 bases between them. In DNA, the CDR3 is TGCGCCAGCAGCCAAGAGGCACAGCCCGTAGCCAAAAACATTCAGTACTTC. It yields the protein CASSQEAQPVAKNIQYF.

The CDR3 DNA follows: TGTGCCAGCCGAGGGACAGGAAATAATTCACCCCTCCACTTT. Protein: CASRGTGNNSPLHF. The chain recombines TRBV6-2 or TRBV6-3 with TRBJ1-6, with TRBD1 matching 8 bases. This CDR3 spans 14 amino acids. Germline lookup yields CDR1 MNHEY and CDR2 SVGEGT. Unmatched junction bases numbered 5, after V lost 8 bases and J lost 5 bases.

The chain joins TRBV7-6 to TRBJ2-2; TRBD2 might be the D (6 bases). The germline gives CDR1 SGHVS, CDR2 FNYEAQ. This CDR3 is built from 15 residues. Between the trimmed V and J ends, which lost 2 bases and 6 bases, there was a span of 13 bases. Here the CDR3 reads CASSLRRGWPGELFF. DNA for the CDR3: TGTGCCAGCAGCTTACGGAGGGGATGGCCCGGGGAGCTGTTTTTT.

The chain recombines TRBV10-3 with TRBJ2-7; D may be TRBD1 (5 bases). The V end lost 5 bases, the J end lost 0 bases, and 11 bases lay between the germline ends. The CDR3 is 14 amino acids. Germline values: CDR1 ENHRY, CDR2 SYGVKD. CDR3 DNA: TGTGCCATCAGTCAAACAGGTAACTCCTACGAGCAGTACTTC. It is translated as CAISQTGNSYEQYF.

V and J are TRBV5-6 and TRBJ1-4, with a weak D call TRBD1 (6 bases). The CDR3 loop spans 15 amino acids. V was trimmed by 4 bases and J by 8 bases, leaving 18 bases between them. Looked up from germline, CDR1 is SGHDT and CDR2 is YYEEEE. The CDR3, as DNA: TGTGCCAGCAGCCAGATACAAACAGGGAACGAAAAACTGTTTTTT. Translated: CASSQIQTGNEKLFF.

This clonotype has more than one count but fewer than ten. The chain is built from TRBV20-1 and TRBJ2-1, with 10 bases matching TRBD1. The CDR3 runs to 18 residues. The germline gives CDR1 DFQATT, CDR2 SNEGSKA (reference sequence). The junction had 11 bases not matched to a gene; V was cut back by 0 bases and J by 3 bases. CDR3: CSARDPGGQGVIYNEQFF. Written as DNA, the CDR3 is TGCAGTGCTAGAGACCCGGGAGGACAGGGGGTTATCTACAATGAGCAGTTCTTC.

The table lists this clonotype with a few counts. V and J are TRBV12-3 or TRBV12-4 and TRBJ2-7; TRBD2 aligns across 8 bases. The CDR3 is made up of 14 amino acids. V lost 1 base, J lost 2 bases, and 1 base stayed unmatched. The CDR3, as DNA: TGTGCCAGCAGTTTAGGGCGGGGGGCCTACGAGCAGTACTTC. It specifies CASSLGRGAYEQYF.

The chain combines TRBV27 with TRBJ2-5; D remains unclear. CDR3 length: 15 amino acids. Trimming cost V 1 base and J 2 bases, with 11 bases left between them. CDR1 and CDR2 from the germline V gene are MNHEY and SMNVEV (reference sequence). The CDR3 loop reads CASSLLDGLQETQYF. DNA for the CDR3: TGTGCCAGCAGTTTATTGGACGGGTTACAAGAGACCCAGTACTTC.

This clonotype came up a few times. The chain links TRBV3-1 to TRBJ1-2, with a weak D call TRBD1 (6 bases). The CDR3 runs 13 residues. The V gene's germline CDR1 is LGHDT and CDR2 YNNKEL (reference sequence). Trimming cost V 5 bases and J 2 bases, with 9 bases left between them. The DNA of the CDR3 is TGTGCCAGCAGCGATCAGGGGAACTATGGCTACACCTTC. Its translation: CASSDQGNYGYTF.